This is a list of T cell receptor beta chains from one sample in a study of T cells in Graves' hyperthyroidism and ophthalmopathy. MiXCR, run by TCRdb on the multiplex PCR reads, gives a single entry per CDR3 protein. Seen here are some 420,000 distinct CDR3 sequences, around 15% observed once, and the top ten hold approximately 5.3%. The sample comprised blood. These receptors originate from a woman between 18 and 29 years old with Graves' hyperthyroidism. The CDR3 runs from the conserved cysteine through the conserved F or W. Fields, in order: D gene, V gene, J gene, clone size, CDR3 DNA, CDR3 protein. The D gene is left open where the match is weak. A clone size is listed for some rows: how often the clone was seen (once, few, many), or a class if it is expanded.

TRBD2	TRBV9	TRBJ2-7	few	TGTGCCAGCAGCCCGACGGGAGGGTATTTAGACGAGCAGTACTTC	CASSPTGGYLDEQYF
-	TRBV6-2/TRBV6-3	TRBJ1-6	-	TGTGCCAGCAGTTACGACAGATCACCCCTCCACTTT	CASSYDRSPLHF
-	TRBV28	TRBJ1-5	many	TGTGCCAGCAAATTTGGGGGTCCGGGTCAGCCCCAGCATTTT	CASKFGGPGQPQHF
-	TRBV6-5	TRBJ2-2	many	TGTGCCAGCAGTTACTCGAATCGGAACACCGGGGAGCTGTTTTTT	CASSYSNRNTGELFF
-	TRBV20-1	TRBJ2-1	many	TGCAGTGCCAACTTGGGCGCCCTCGAGACTTGGGGCTACAATGAGCAGTTCTTC	CSANLGALETWGYNEQFF
-	TRBV7-9	TRBJ2-5	many	TGTGCCAGCAGCCCCCTGGGCCAGTCGGAGACCCAGTACTTC	CASSPLGQSETQYF
-	TRBV29-1	TRBJ2-3	few	TGCACTTCAGGGAAGGGGACAGATACGCAGTATTTT	CTSGKGTDTQYF
-	TRBV6-1	TRBJ1-4	few	TGTGCCAGCAGCCTACGGGACACACAGGAAAAACTGTTTTTT	CASSLRDTQEKLFF
TRBD2	TRBV28	TRBJ2-7	-	TGTGCCAGCTCACTAGCGGAGATCTCCTACGAGCAGTACTTC	CASSLAEISYEQYF
TRBD1	TRBV4-1	TRBJ2-3	few	TGCGCCAGCAGCAGGGCAGGGGGCTTTTTAGATACGCAGTATTTT	CASSRAGGFLDTQYF
-	TRBV7-3	TRBJ2-2	few	TGTGCCAGCAGCTTAACTAGGGGCCCGAACACCGGGGAGCTGTTTTTT	CASSLTRGPNTGELFF
-	TRBV29-1	TRBJ1-2	many	TGCAGCGTTGAAGGCGGACAAGGGGATGGCTACACCTTC	CSVEGGQGDGYTF
-	TRBV6-1	TRBJ1-6	many	TGTGCCAGCAGTGAACGTCCGGATTTTTACCTGGCCCCTTATAATTCACCCCTCCACTTT	CASSERPDFYLAPYNSPLHF
-	TRBV5-1	TRBJ2-7	many	TGCGCCAGCACCCAGAATCCTGGGACCTACGAGCAGTACTTC	CASTQNPGTYEQYF
TRBD1	TRBV7-2	TRBJ1-2	many	TGTGCCAGCAGCTTAGTACAGGGGGACTATGGCTACACCTTC	CASSLVQGDYGYTF
-	TRBV20-1	TRBJ2-5	few	TGCAGTGCTGGCTTCGGTAGGCCGCGGGTGCAAGAGACCCAGTACTTC	CSAGFGRPRVQETQYF
-	TRBV4-1	TRBJ1-1	many	TGCGCCAGCAGCCAAGATGGGAGACCCTGGAACACTGAAGCTTTCTTT	CASSQDGRPWNTEAFF
-	TRBV19	TRBJ1-5	-	TGTGCCAGTAGGTATATCGTTTCGACAGGCCTCGGGCAGCCCCAGCATTTT	CASRYIVSTGLGQPQHF